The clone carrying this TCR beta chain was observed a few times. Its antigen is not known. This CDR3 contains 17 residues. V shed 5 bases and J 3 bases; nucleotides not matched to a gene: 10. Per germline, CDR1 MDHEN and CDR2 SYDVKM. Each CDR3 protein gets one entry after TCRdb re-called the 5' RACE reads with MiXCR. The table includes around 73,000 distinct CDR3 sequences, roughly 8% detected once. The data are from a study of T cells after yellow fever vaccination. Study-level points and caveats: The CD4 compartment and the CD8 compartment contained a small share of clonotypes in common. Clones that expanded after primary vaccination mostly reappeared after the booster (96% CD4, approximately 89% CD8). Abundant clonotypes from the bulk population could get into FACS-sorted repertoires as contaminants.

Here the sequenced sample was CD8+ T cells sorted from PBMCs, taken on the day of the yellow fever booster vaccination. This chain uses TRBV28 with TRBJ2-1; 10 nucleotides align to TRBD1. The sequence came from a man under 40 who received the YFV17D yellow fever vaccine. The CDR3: CASSRIPGTGVYNEQFF. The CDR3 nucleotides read TGTGCCAGCAGTCGTATACCCGGGACAGGGGTCTACAATGAGCAGTTCTTC.